This paragraph reports one T cell receptor (beta chain). It has no known antigen specificity. The CDR3 ends on some other residue instead of the conserved phenylalanine or tryptophan, so this is likely a read error. The data were taken from a study of glioma-infiltrating T cells (dated by TCRdb to 2016 to 2018). About the investigation overall: Sequencing of TCR alpha- and beta-chain repertoires was performed on glioma tissue, on non-neoplastic brain tissue, and on matched peripheral blood mononuclear cells. The paired cohort was made up of three low-grade glioma patients, eight primary glioblastoma patients and three non-glioma patients who contributed non-neoplastic brain tissue. Each tissue-infiltrating repertoire was compared with the same patient's peripheral blood repertoire to measure divergence between tissue and blood T-cell populations.

Unmatched junction bases come to 3, with V trimmed by 4 bases and J by 0 bases. The CDR3 has 14 residues if both end residues are counted. This entry keeps only the CDR3 DNA: 42 bases, framed from base 1. The germline V gene (reference sequence) provides CDR1 LNHDA and CDR2 SQIVND. TCR alpha and beta CDR3 regions were amplified with the iRepertoire nested amplicon-rescue multiplex PCR (arm-PCR) platform from RNA. One-step reverse transcription and amplification used about 95-400 ng of tissue mRNA or PBMC total RNA as input. After bead purification, a secondary multiplex PCR added Illumina adapters, and libraries were gel-purified between 200 and 400 bp. The libraries contained internal 6-nucleotide barcodes that were used for demultiplexing. Libraries were sequenced on an Illumina MiSeq with 2x220 or 2x250 nucleotide paired-end reads. In the paper's pipeline: FLASH 1.2.11 was used to merge paired reads, and BWA-MEM then aligned the reads to the GRCh37 human genome before TRA and TRB reads were extracted. For V and J assignment, an IMGT-derived reference of cassette sequences and CDR3 motifs that included pseudogenes was used. Reads were translated in three frames, and productive CDR3s were defined as those with a C...FGXG motif and no stop codons. Unique combinations of V-J cassette pair and CDR3 amino acid sequence were defined as clonotypes. Reads were filtered by Hamming distance, thresholded by each sample's sequence error rate in mapped regions. TCRdb reanalyzed the raw reads on its own, using fastp at Q25 for trimming and MiXCR for clone calling, and kept in-frame beta chains. Every entry covers one CDR3 protein and lists the most common genes and DNA from its rows. V and J calls and clone size were set by TCRdb, not the authors. The sample table holds about 180,000 distinct CDR3 sequences, of which roughly 45% were seen once. The biggest ten clones account for roughly 5.4% of the sample.

What the authors observed across the whole study: VJ-independent divergence between tissue and blood was below expectation in non-neoplastic patients but above expectation in all gliomas, especially low-grade gliomas. Only a very small number of CDR3 sequences turned up in both tissue and blood, a result put down to high CDR3 diversity combined with limited sampling. Small numbers underpinned the group comparisons: roughly 8 glioblastoma patients, three low-grade glioma patients and three non-neoplastic patients.

The receptor was isolated from a human donor with low-grade glioma or glioblastoma, undergoing nonglioma brain surgery, or in good health (not recorded which). The source material was glioma tissue, nonneoplastic brain tissue, or PBMCs (not recorded which). The chain is assembled from TRBV19 and TRBJ2-7, with TRBD2 matching 7 junction bases. This receptor has the CDR3 CASSTASGSYEQYY. DNA sequence: TGTGCCAGTAGTACCGCTAGCGGCTCCTACGAGCAGTACTAC.